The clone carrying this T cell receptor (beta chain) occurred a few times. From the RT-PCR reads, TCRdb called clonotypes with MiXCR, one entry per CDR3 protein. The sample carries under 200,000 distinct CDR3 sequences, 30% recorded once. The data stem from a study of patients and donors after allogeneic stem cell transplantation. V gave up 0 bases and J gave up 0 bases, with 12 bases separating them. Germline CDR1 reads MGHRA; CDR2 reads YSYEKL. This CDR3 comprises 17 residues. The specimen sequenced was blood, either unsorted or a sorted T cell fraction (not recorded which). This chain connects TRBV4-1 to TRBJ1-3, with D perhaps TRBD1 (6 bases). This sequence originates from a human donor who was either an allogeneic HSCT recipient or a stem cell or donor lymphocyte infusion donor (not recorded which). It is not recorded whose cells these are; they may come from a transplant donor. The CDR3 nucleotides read TGCGCCAGCAGCCAAGATTGGGACACGAGCTCTGGAAACACCATATATTTT. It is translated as CASSQDWDTSSGNTIYF.